These 5 T cell receptor beta chains came from one sample sequenced in a study of blood T cell repertoires in COVID-19. The protocol was immunoSEQ multiplex PCR, while the TCRdb copy is restricted to in-frame clones and leaves out a portion. The sample lists 100,000 to 150,000 clones; 85% to 90% were seen once. The sample consisted of peripheral blood. The source is a man between 50 and 59 years old with acute or convalescent COVID-19.

The rearrangement uses TRBV21-1 and TRBJ1-2; TRBD1 is the table's D call and was not checked against the DNA. TRBV21-1 corresponds to a pseudogene. The CDR3 is 12 residues long. The CDR3 region is CASSADSYGYTF. The CDR3 coding sequence is TGTGCCAGCAGCGCAGACAGCTATGGCTACACCTTC.

The rearrangement links TRBV3-1 (or the pseudogene TRBV3-2) to TRBJ1-2; D unresolved. The germline gives CDR1 LGHDT, CDR2 YNNKEL (reference sequence). This CDR3 region has 15 residues. Trimming pared 0 bases from V and 5 bases from J, leaving 13 bases between. The CDR3 DNA reads as TGTGCCAGCAGCCAAGATTTCCGCGAGGTTTATGGCTACACCTTC. Its protein product is CASSQDFREVYGYTF.

V usage is TRBV19 and J usage is TRBJ1-6; TRBD1 might be the D (5 bases). The CDR3 contains 13 residues. Germline V gene lookup returns CDR1 LNHDA and CDR2 SQIVND (reference sequence). Trimming removed 4 bases from V and 9 bases from J, with 10 bases in between. This CDR3 is CASSTEGISPLHF. The CDR3 DNA reads TGTGCCAGTAGTACGGAGGGGATTTCACCCCTCCACTTT.

This sequence joins TRBV10-3 and TRBJ2-1; 12 bases align to TRBD2. The CDR3 is 15 residues long. J was trimmed by 6 bases and V by 6 bases; bases with no gene match: 6. CDR1 is ENHRY, CDR2 SYGVKD, per germline. In DNA form, the CDR3 reads TGTGCCATCAGCCGGACTAGCGGGATTTCCAATGAGCAGTTCTTC. The encoded protein is CAISRTSGISNEQFF.

This clone was seen just once. The chain is built from TRBV3-1 (or the pseudogene TRBV3-2) and TRBJ2-1; TRBD2 is a possible D gene (6 bases). The germline gives CDR1 LGHDT, CDR2 YNNKEL (reference sequence). Deletions cut 1 base from V and 6 bases from J, with 16 bases between. There are 16 residues in the CDR3. CDR3 loop: CASSQARDSWFNEQFF. DNA for the CDR3: TGTGCCAGCAGCCAAGCCCGGGACTCCTGGTTCAATGAGCAGTTCTTC.